The 27 T cell receptor beta chains presented below share a single source sample, sequenced in a study of blood T cells in healthy people across ages. A second PCR of roughly 7 to 11 cycles used a sample-barcoded 5' primer and a J-beta primer mix. TCRdb called the 5' RACE reads again in MiXCR, with one record for every CDR3 protein. Here the sample spans approximately 900,000 distinct CDR3 sequences, almost 30% being singletons. The sample was also reused in another study, on T cells of mothers and their children.

Material: blood. The receptors stem from a woman in her forties in good health.

CDR3 protein: CSALSGLAYNEQYF. The CDR3, as DNA: TGCAGTGCCCTCAGCGGATTAGCCTACAATGAGCAGTACTTC. The J gene is TRBJ2-1, the V gene TRBV20-1; D is possibly TRBD2 (5 bases). The closer fit of TRBJ2-7 to the DNA end suggests the J call may be wrong. Germline CDR1 reads DFQATT; CDR2 reads SNEGSKA (reference sequence). The CDR3 totals 14 residues.

This clonotype occurred a few times. A clone one base away is much larger, so this may be a read error. This rearrangement joins TRBV9 to TRBJ1-2; D unresolved. The CDR3 covers 13 residues. Germline CDR1 reads SGDLS; CDR2 reads YYNGEE. Trimming pared 6 bases from V and 8 bases from J, leaving 17 bases between. As DNA, the CDR3 is TGTGCCAGCAACGCCGGTGAGGCCTACGGCTACACCTTC. Encoded protein: CASNAGEAYGYTF.

This clonotype showed up just a few times. The chain links TRBV6-2 or TRBV6-3 to TRBJ1-2, with 8 bases lining up with TRBD1. With 2 bases clipped from V and 7 bases from J, the junction kept 9 bases outside the gene matches. Germline values: CDR1 MNHEY, CDR2 SVGEGT. CDR3 size: 15 residues. The CDR3 sequence: CASSYGGDRHFGYTF. CDR3 DNA: TGTGCCAGCAGTTACGGAGGGGACAGGCACTTTGGCTACACCTTC.

This clonotype was counted ten times or more. The V gene is TRBV7-3, the J gene TRBJ2-1, with TRBD2 identical over 11 bases. CDR3 size: 15 residues. Germline trimming cut 2 bases from V and 8 bases from J; bases unmatched to any gene: 5. Germline-derived CDR1 and CDR2 are SGHTA and FQGTGA. This chain's CDR3 is CASSLGLAGLDEQFF. The CDR3 nucleotides read TGTGCCAGCAGCTTAGGACTAGCGGGTTTGGATGAGCAGTTCTTC.

This clonotype was detected many times. This rearrangement joins TRBV7-8 to TRBJ2-7; unclear D gene. This CDR3 comprises 15 residues. Looked up from germline, CDR1 is SGHVS and CDR2 is FQNEAQ. Trimming took off 5 bases at V and 1 base at J, with 15 bases between the two ends. The CDR3 reads CASSPKTTGSYEQYF. In DNA, the CDR3 is TGTGCCAGCAGCCCTAAGACCACGGGTTCCTACGAGCAGTACTTC.

The chain couples TRBV10-3 to TRBJ2-1; 9 bases are a match to TRBD1. The CDR3 has 14 amino acids. Unmatched junction bases numbered 5, after V lost 5 bases and J lost 6 bases. From germline, CDR1 is ENHRY and CDR2 SYGVKD. The CDR3 DNA sequence: TGTGCCATCAGTCCCGGGACAGGGACCAATGAGCAGTTCTTC. Translating it yields CAISPGTGTNEQFF.

The chain joins TRBV7-2 to TRBJ2-1, with 9 positions matching TRBD2. V trimming: 1 base; J trimming: 10 bases; junction bases outside the gene matches: 5. CDR3 size: 14 residues. The germline CDR1 and CDR2 sequences are SGHTA and FQGNSA. Here the CDR3 reads CASSLVAGGREQFF. The CDR3 nucleotides read TGTGCCAGCAGCTTAGTCGCGGGGGGGAGAGAGCAGTTCTTC.

The V gene is TRBV11-1, the J gene TRBJ1-1; the D is unclear. CDR3 length: 15 amino acids. Germline assignment: CDR1 SGHAT and CDR2 FQDESV (reference sequence). The V end was cut by 10 bases, the J end by 3 bases, with 21 bases between. The CDR3 spells CATTERGPRDTEAFF. CDR3 in DNA: TGTGCCACCACGGAACGCGGTCCACGGGACACTGAAGCTTTCTTT.

This clonotype showed up just a few times. One junction end disagrees with the germline gene, perhaps due to a read error. This sequence joins TRBV3-1 and TRBJ1-4, with a possible D match to TRBD1 (5 bases). The CDR3 is made up of 15 amino acids. Germline loops: CDR1 LGHDT, CDR2 YNNKEL (reference sequence). CDR3 sequence: CVSSHLDRLNEKLFF. The CDR3 DNA follows: TGTGTCAGCAGCCACCTCGACAGACTAAATGAAAAACTGTTTTTT.

V and J are TRBV29-1 and TRBJ2-2; 8 bases are a match to TRBD2. The length of the CDR3 is 17 residues. Losses at the gene ends were 0 bases for V and 4 bases for J; bases not matched to a gene: 10. CDR1 and CDR2 from the germline V gene are SQVTM and ANQGSEA. The CDR3 DNA reads TGCAGCGTTGAAGAAGAGCCAGCGGGGGCAACCACCGGGGAGCTGTTTTTT. Amino acids: CSVEEEPAGATTGELFF.

In regard to this clonotype: A clone one base away is much larger, so this may be a read error. The V gene is TRBV12-3 or TRBV12-4, the J gene TRBJ2-1; the D gene is possibly TRBD2 (5 bases). CDR3 length: 12 amino acids. Trimming pared 6 bases from V and 13 bases from J, leaving 16 bases between. DNA of the CDR3: TGTGCCAGCAGATTTAGTGGGGAGACCCAGTTCTTC. Protein sequence: CASRFSGETQFF.

This clonotype was seen many times. The rearrangement uses TRBV4-3 and TRBJ1-5; D not resolved. Between the trimmed V and J ends, which lost 1 base and 1 base, there was a span of 8 bases. Looked up from germline, CDR1 is LGHNA and CDR2 is YSLEER. The CDR3 has 15 residues. The CDR3 here is CASSQGLGSNQPQHF. CDR3 nucleotides: TGCGCCAGCAGCCAAGGGCTGGGCAGCAATCAGCCCCAGCATTTT.

This clonotype has a count of ten or more. The gene calls are TRBV6-1 and TRBJ1-2; D call uncertain. Germline V gene data show CDR1 as MNHNS and CDR2 as SASEGT. The CDR3 runs 14 residues. V lost 6 bases, J lost 2 bases, and 13 bases lay in between. CDR3 region: CASRTGRFNYGYTF. The CDR3 bases are TGTGCCAGCAGAACCGGGAGATTCAACTATGGCTACACCTTC.

There are a few counts of this clonotype. The J gene is TRBJ1-1, the V gene TRBV6-4; D is uncertain. The CDR3 runs to 14 residues. The V gene lost 6 bases and the J gene lost 1 base, with 12 bases spanning the gap. Per the germline V gene, CDR1 is MRHNA and CDR2 is SNTAGT. The CDR3 nucleotides read TGTGCCAGCAGCGGGTCCCCAGGGAACACTGAAGCTTTCTTT. Amino acid sequence: CASSGSPGNTEAFF.

This clonotype showed up just once. The chain links TRBV2 to TRBJ2-5; 11 positions agree with TRBD2. The CDR3 consists of 14 residues. Germline V lookup: CDR1 SNHLY, CDR2 FYNNEI. V gave up 7 bases and J gave up 11 bases; unmatched junction bases: 12. The CDR3 nucleotides read TGTGCCAGCAATCCGGGACTAGCGGCCAATGAGCAGTACTTC. Translating gives CASNPGLAANEQYF. The whole variable domain, filled in from reference TRBV2 and TRBJ2-5, reads EPEVTQTPSHQVTQMGQEVILRCVPISNHLYFYWYRQILGQKVEFLVSFYNNEISEKSEIFDDQFSVERPDGSNFTLKIRSTKLEDSAMYFCASNPGLAANEQYFGPGTRLLVL.

V and J are TRBV6-2 or TRBV6-3 and TRBJ1-6; perhaps TRBD1 as D (5 bases). Trimming left V 11 bases short and J 7 bases short, with 15 bases between. Germline CDR1 is MNHEY and CDR2 is SVGEGT. This CDR3 comprises 13 residues. CDR3 amino acids: CAGDGKGNSPLHF. Here the CDR3 DNA reads TGTGCCGGGGACGGGAAAGGAAATTCACCCCTCCACTTT.

With respect to this clonotype: At one end the junction does not follow the germline gene, possibly because of a read error. The chain has TRBV4-1 and TRBJ1-2, with a weak D call TRBD1 (5 bases). The germline V gene encodes CDR1 MGHRA and CDR2 YSYEKL. The CDR3 is 16 residues long. CDR3 sequence (DNA): TGCGCCAGCAGCCAAGATGGGGCCGGGGGGAACTATGACTACACCTTC. This sequence encodes CASSQDGAGGNYDYTF.

In its sample, this clonotype was seen many times. This chain links TRBV10-3 with TRBJ2-7; TRBD1 is a possible D gene (5 bases). The ends were cut back, 2 bases at V and 2 bases at J, with 7 bases in the middle. CDR1 ENHRY and CDR2 SYGVKD come from the germline V gene. CDR3 length: 13 residues. The CDR3 DNA follows: TGTGCCATCAGTGAGGACAGAGCCTACGAGCAGTACTTC. Its protein product is CAISEDRAYEQYF.

The DNA of the CDR3 is TGTGCCGAGGGGGATAGGGGGCGGGTAAAGGGCACTGAAGCTTTCTTT. It specifies CAEGDRGRVKGTEAFF. The chain combines TRBV6-1 with TRBJ1-1; the match to TRBD1 covers 7 bases. This CDR3 comprises 16 residues. The V gene end was trimmed by 11 bases and the J gene end by 4 bases; junction bases not matched to a gene: 19. The germline CDR1 and CDR2 sequences are MNHNS and SASEGT.

Comments on this clonotype: The CDR3 does not end in the conserved phenylalanine or tryptophan, so this is likely a read error. The chain uses TRBV12-3 or TRBV12-4 and TRBJ2-3; 7 positions agree with TRBD1. V gave up 7 bases and J gave up 3 bases; unmatched junction bases: 10. This CDR3 comprises 15 residues. This CDR3 is CASKLPGGATDTQYV. The CDR3 region has the DNA TGTGCCAGCAAGCTTCCAGGGGGAGCTACAGATACGCAGTATGTT.

The sample holds many counts of this clonotype. The junction departs from germline at one end; a sequencing error may be responsible. The CDR3, as DNA: TGTGCCAGCAGCTTAGAAGGGAAGAACACTGAAGCTTTCTTT. Translated: CASSLEGKNTEAFF. The rearrangement links TRBV5-1 to TRBJ1-1, with D uncertain. The CDR3 covers 14 residues. Per germline, CDR1 SGHRS and CDR2 YFSETQ.

This clonotype showed up many times. This chain links TRBV6-2 or TRBV6-3 with TRBJ2-1; no firm D call. This CDR3 is built from 11 residues. Between the trimmed V and J ends, which lost 6 bases and 10 bases, there was a span of 10 bases. CDR1 and CDR2 (germline): MNHEY, SVGEGT. CDR3 in DNA: TGTGCCAGCAGGACCCTACTCGAGCAGTTCTTC. Its translation: CASRTLLEQFF.

This clonotype was counted only a few times. The chain employs TRBV2 and TRBJ1-2, with 7 positions matching TRBD1. Germline assignment: CDR1 SNHLY and CDR2 FYNNEI. Trimming removed 6 bases from V and 1 base from J; junction bases left unmatched: 5. CDR3 length: 14 amino acids. The CDR3 sequence: CASRRDSNNYGYTF. CDR3 coding DNA: TGTGCCAGCAGGAGGGACAGTAATAACTATGGCTACACCTTC.

This clonotype was picked up many times. The chain combines TRBV7-9 with TRBJ2-5; TRBD1 is a possible D gene (7 bases). V dropped 1 base and J dropped 2 bases, with 14 bases sitting between them. CDR3 length equals 16 residues. Germline values: CDR1 SEHNR, CDR2 FQNEAQ (reference sequence). The CDR3 bases are TGTGCCAGCAGCTTAGGACTGCGGGGACAGCAAGAGACCCAGTACTTC. It yields the protein CASSLGLRGQQETQYF.

This CDR3 is CAWSVYGGQPQHF. CDR3 DNA: TGTGCCTGGAGTGTATATGGGGGCCAGCCCCAGCATTTT. The chain employs TRBV30 and TRBJ1-5; TRBD1 might be the D (6 bases). The CDR3 is 13 amino acids. The germline V gene encodes CDR1 GTSNPN and CDR2 SVGIG (reference sequence). V was shortened by 0 bases and J by 7 bases, with 10 bases between the two germline ends.

There are many counts of this clonotype. The rearrangement links TRBV12-3 or TRBV12-4 to TRBJ2-5; 8 nucleotides match TRBD2. V shed 1 base and J 0 bases; nucleotides not matched to a gene: 4. The CDR3 loop spans 16 amino acids. The chain's CDR3 is CASSLGGSGDQETQYF. The CDR3 nucleotides are TGTGCCAGCAGTTTAGGGGGTAGCGGGGACCAAGAGACCCAGTACTTC.

There are many counts of this clonotype. This chain joins TRBV11-3 and TRBJ2-1, with 8 bases that match TRBD2. CDR1 is SGHNT and CDR2 is YENEEA in the germline V gene. CDR3 length: 15 residues. V was clipped by 3 bases and J by 2 bases; unmatched bases: 3. The CDR3 sequence: CASSFSGGPYNEQFF. The CDR3 coding sequence is TGTGCCAGCAGCTTCTCGGGGGGGCCCTACAATGAGCAGTTCTTC.